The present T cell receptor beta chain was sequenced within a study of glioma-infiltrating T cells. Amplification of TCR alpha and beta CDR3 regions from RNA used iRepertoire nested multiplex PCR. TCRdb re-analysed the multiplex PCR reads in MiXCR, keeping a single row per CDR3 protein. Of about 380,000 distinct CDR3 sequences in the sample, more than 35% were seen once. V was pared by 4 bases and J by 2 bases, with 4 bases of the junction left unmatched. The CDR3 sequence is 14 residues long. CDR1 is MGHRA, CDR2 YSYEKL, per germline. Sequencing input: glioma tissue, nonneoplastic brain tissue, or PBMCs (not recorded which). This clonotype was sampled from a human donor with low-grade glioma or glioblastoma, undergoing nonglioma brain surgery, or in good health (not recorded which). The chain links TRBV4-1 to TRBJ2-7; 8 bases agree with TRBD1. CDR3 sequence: CASSPGGTTYEQYF. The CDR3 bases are TGCGCCAGCAGCCCAGGGGGCACAACCTACGAGCAGTACTTC.